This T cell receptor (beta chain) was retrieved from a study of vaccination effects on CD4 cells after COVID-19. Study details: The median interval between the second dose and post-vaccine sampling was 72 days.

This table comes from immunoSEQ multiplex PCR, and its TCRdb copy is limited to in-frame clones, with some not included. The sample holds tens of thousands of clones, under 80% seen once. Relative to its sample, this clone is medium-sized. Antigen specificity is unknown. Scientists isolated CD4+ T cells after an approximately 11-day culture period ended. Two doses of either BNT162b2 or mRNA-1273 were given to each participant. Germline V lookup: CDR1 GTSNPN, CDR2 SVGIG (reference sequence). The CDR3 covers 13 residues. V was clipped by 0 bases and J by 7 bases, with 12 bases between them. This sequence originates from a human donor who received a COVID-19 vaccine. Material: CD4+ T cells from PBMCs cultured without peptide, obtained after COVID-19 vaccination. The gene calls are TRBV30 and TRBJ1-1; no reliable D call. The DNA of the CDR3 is TGTGCCTGGAGTGTACGGTCGAAGAATGAAGCTTTCTTT. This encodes CAWSVRSKNEAFF. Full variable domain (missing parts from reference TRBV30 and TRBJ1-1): SQTIHQWPATLVQPVGSPLSLECTVEGTSNPNLYWYRQAAGRGLQLLFYSVGIGQISSEVPQNLSASRPQDRQFILSSKKLLLSDSGFYLCAWSVRSKNEAFFGQGTRLTVV.